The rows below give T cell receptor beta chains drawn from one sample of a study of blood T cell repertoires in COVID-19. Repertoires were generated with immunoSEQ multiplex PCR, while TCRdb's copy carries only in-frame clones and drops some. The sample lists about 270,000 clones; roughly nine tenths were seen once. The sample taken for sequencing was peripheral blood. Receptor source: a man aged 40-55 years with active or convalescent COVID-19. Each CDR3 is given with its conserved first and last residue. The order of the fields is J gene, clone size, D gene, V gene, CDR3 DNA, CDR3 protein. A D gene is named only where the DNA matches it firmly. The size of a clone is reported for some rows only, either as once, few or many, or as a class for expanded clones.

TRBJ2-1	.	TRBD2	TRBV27	TGTGCCAGCAGGAAAGCGGGGACTAACTACAATGAGCAGTTCTTC	CASRKAGTNYNEQFF
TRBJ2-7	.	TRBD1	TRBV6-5	TGTGCCAGCAGTTACCGGGACAGGGGCTCCTACGAGCAGTACTTC	CASSYRDRGSYEQYF
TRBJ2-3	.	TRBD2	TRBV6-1	TGTGCCAGCAGTGGGCTACTAGCGGGCGATCATAAGTTTACAGATACGCAGTATTTT	CASSGLLAGDHKFTDTQYF
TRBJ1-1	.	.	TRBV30	TGTGCCTGGAGTGAGCCAGGGATTCCTGAAGCTTTCTTT	CAWSEPGIPEAFF
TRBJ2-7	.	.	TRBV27	TGTGCCCCCAGGGGGAGCGGGAGTTTTGGCGAGCAGTACTTC	CAPRGSGSFGEQYF
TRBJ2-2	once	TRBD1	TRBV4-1	TGCGCCAGCAGCCTAGAGAGGACAGGGTGGACCGGGGAGCTGTTTTTT	CASSLERTGWTGELFF
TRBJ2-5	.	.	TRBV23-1	TGCGCCAGCAGCCCCCCCTTTCACAGGGACGGAGAGACCCAGTACTTC	CASSPPFHRDGETQYF
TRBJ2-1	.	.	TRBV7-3	TGTGCCAGCAGCTTAGGGCTCTACAATGAGCAGTTCTTC	CASSLGLYNEQFF
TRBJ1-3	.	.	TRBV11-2	TGTGCCAGCAGCTTTCCGGGACTCCGAAACACCATATATTTT	CASSFPGLRNTIYF
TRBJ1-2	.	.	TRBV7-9	TGTGCCAGCAAGAACCAGGGCTTGAGCGGCTACACCTTC	CASKNQGLSGYTF
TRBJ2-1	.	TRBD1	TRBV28	TGTGCCAGCAGTTTAACCCCCGGGACAGGGGATGACAATGAGCAGTTCTTC	CASSLTPGTGDDNEQFF
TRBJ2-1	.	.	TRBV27	TGTGCCAGCAGTTCACTAGCCCGTGAGCAGTTCTTC	CASSSLAREQFF
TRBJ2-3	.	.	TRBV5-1	TGCGCCAGCAGCGGGACTAGCACAGATACGCAGTATTTT	CASSGTSTDTQYF
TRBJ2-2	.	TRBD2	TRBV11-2	TGTGCCAGCAGCTTATCTTCAGCGGGAGGATGGACCGGGGAGCTGTTTTTT	CASSLSSAGGWTGELFF
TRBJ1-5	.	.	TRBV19	TGTGCCAGTACCAGGGTCAATCAGCCCCAGCATTTT	CASTRVNQPQHF
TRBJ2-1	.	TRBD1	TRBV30	TGTGCCTGGAGGAATCGACAGGGCCAGTTCTTC	CAWRNRQGQFF
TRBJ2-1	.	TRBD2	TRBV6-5	TGTGCCAGCAGGCCCACTAGCGGGGGAGAAGCTGAGCAGTTCTTC	CASRPTSGGEAEQFF
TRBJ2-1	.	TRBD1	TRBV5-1	TGCGCCAGCAGCTTGGCCCAAACAGGGGGCTGGGGGAATGAGCAGTTCTTC	CASSLAQTGGWGNEQFF
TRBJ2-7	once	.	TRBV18	TGTGCCAGCTCTGGTACAGGGTACTACGAGCAGTACTTC	CASSGTGYYEQYF
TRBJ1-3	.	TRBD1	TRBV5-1	TGCGCCAGCAGCTCAGGGGGCTCTGGAAACACCATATATTTT	CASSSGGSGNTIYF
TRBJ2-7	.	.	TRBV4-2	TGTGCCAGCAGCCAAGCTTTAAACGGGAGAATCGACGAGCAGTACTTC	CASSQALNGRIDEQYF
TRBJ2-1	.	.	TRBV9	TGTGCCAGCAGCGTCAGGTACGCCCCAATCAATGAGCAGTTCTTC	CASSVRYAPINEQFF
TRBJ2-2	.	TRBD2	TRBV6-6	TGTGCCAGCAGTAGCGGGGGCGGCACCGGGGAGCTGTTTTTT	CASSSGGGTGELFF
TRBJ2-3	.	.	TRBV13	TGTGCCAGCAGCTTAGGCGATTACAGGGCAGATACGCAGTATTTT	CASSLGDYRADTQYF
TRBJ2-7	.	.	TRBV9	TGTGCCAGCAGCGCAGGGCGAGAGCCGGGTGGGAACGAGCAGTACTTC	CASSAGREPGGNEQYF
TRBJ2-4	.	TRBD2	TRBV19	TGTGCCAGTAGTATCGGGAGGGAAAACATTCAGTACTTC	CASSIGRENIQYF
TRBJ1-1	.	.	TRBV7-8	TGTGCCAGCAGCTTAGTGCAGCGGGGTAAGAACACTGAAGCTTTCTTT	CASSLVQRGKNTEAFF
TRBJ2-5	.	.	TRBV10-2	TGCGCCAGCAGAGGGGGTGGGGAGACCCAGTACTTC	CASRGGGETQYF
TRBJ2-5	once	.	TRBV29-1	TGCAGCGTTGAAGGAGACGGAGGACAAGAGACCCAGTACTTC	CSVEGDGGQETQYF
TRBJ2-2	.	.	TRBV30	TGTGCCTGGAGTGTACAGCGGATGAGCTCGAACACCGGGGAGCTGTTTTTT	CAWSVQRMSSNTGELFF
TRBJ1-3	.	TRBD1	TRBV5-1	TGCGCCAGCAGCTACGGGACAGCCGATGGAAACACCATATATTTT	CASSYGTADGNTIYF
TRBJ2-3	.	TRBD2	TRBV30	TGTGCCTGGAGTGTACCAGCGGGAGTTACAGATACGCAGTATTTT	CAWSVPAGVTDTQYF
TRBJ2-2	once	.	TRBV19	TGTGCCAGCCTCGGACTACGAAGCACCGGGGAGCTGTTTTTT	CASLGLRSTGELFF
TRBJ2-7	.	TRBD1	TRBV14	TGTGCCAGCAGCCAAAGGGACAGACCCTACGAGCAGTACTTC	CASSQRDRPYEQYF
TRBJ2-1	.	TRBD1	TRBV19	TGTGCCAGTAGCTCCGGGACAGGGACCTACAATGAGCAGTTCTTC	CASSSGTGTYNEQFF
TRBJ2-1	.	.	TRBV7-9	TGTGCCAGCAGCTCTCAAGCGGAGTGGCGGAATGAGCAGTTCTTC	CASSSQAEWRNEQFF
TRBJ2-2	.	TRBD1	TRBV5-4	TGTGCCAGCTCACCCCGCCCAGACAGGGATTATACCGGGGAGCTGTTTTTT	CASSPRPDRDYTGELFF
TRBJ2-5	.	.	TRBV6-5	TGTGCCAGCAGTTACTCCCAGGGACAAGAGACCCAGTACTTC	CASSYSQGQETQYF
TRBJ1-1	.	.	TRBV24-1	TGTGCCACCAGTGATCCGGCTGGACAGTTCACTGAAGCTTTCTTT	CATSDPAGQFTEAFF
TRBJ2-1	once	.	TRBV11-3	TGTGCCAGCAGCTTAGTTAGGGGGAATGAGCAGTTCTTC	CASSLVRGNEQFF
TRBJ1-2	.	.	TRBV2	TGTGCCAGCAGTGAAATGGTCCTAGCCCGGGTCTATGGCTACACCTTC	CASSEMVLARVYGYTF
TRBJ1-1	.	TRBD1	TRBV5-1	TGCGCCAGCAGCCCGAAAACCGGGACAGGTAATAGGAACACTGAAGCTTTCTTT	CASSPKTGTGNRNTEAFF
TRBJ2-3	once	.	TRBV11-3	TGTGCCAGCAGCTCCGGCCGCGGCAGGGTCCACACAGATACGCAGTATTTT	CASSSGRGRVHTDTQYF
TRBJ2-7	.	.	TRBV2	TGTGCCAGCAACCCCCGAGGGAGCTACGAGCAGTACTTC	CASNPRGSYEQYF
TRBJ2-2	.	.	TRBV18	TGTGCCAGCTCACCACCGACGTTATGGGCGACAGCGAACACCGGGGAGCTGTTTTTT	CASSPPTLWATANTGELFF
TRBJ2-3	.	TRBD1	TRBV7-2	TGTGCCAGCAGCCTACAGGGGGCTTACGCAGATACGCAGTATTTT	CASSLQGAYADTQYF
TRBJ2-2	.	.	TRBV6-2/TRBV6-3	TGTGCCAGCAGTTACCAGCGAAGGGGGGAGCTGTTTTTT	CASSYQRRGELFF
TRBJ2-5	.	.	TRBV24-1	TGTGCCACCAGTGATTTCAGGGAGACCCAGTACTTC	CATSDFRETQYF
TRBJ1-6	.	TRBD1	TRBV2	TGTGCCAGCAGGGGGACAGGGGGGTCACCCCTCCACTTT	CASRGTGGSPLHF
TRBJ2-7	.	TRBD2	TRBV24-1	TGTGCCACCAGCGGCCAGGGCGGGAGTCACGAGCAGTACTTC	CATSGQGGSHEQYF
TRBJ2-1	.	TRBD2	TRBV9	TGTGCCAGCAGCCCGGGGACTAGAGGCGCCAATGAGCAGTTCTTC	CASSPGTRGANEQFF
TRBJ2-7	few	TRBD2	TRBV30	TGTGCCTGGACTAGCGGGGGTTACGAGCAGTACTTC	CAWTSGGYEQYF